This TCR beta chain was found in a study of T cell repertoires in cytomegalovirus infection. Looking at the study overall: It was the public TCR beta signatures that indicated both CMV infection and matching HLA type. Broader study findings: Summed public TCR beta family frequency identified CMV carriers bearing the relevant HLA. Ex vivo responses were dominated by HLA-C-restricted CMV-specific TCR beta clonotypes.

TCRdb analysed the reads with MiXCR anew, one entry per CDR3 protein. This table holds about 260,000 distinct CDR3 sequences, approximately 9.1% found once. At least ten counts were recorded for this clonotype. Its antigen remains unknown. The CDR3 contains 13 residues. Trimming took 6 bases from V and 4 from J, leaving 12 bases between them. Germline V gene data show CDR1 as SGHTA and CDR2 as FQGNSA. The receptor was isolated from a human donor in good health (CMV status not recorded). Some clones in this sample may be carry-over from other donors' samples. The rearrangement uses TRBV7-2 and TRBJ1-1; perhaps TRBD1 as D (5 bases). Source material: PBMCs. Here the CDR3 reads CASSLGAATEAFF. The CDR3, as DNA: TGTGCCAGCAGTCTTGGGGCGGCCACTGAAGCTTTCTTT.